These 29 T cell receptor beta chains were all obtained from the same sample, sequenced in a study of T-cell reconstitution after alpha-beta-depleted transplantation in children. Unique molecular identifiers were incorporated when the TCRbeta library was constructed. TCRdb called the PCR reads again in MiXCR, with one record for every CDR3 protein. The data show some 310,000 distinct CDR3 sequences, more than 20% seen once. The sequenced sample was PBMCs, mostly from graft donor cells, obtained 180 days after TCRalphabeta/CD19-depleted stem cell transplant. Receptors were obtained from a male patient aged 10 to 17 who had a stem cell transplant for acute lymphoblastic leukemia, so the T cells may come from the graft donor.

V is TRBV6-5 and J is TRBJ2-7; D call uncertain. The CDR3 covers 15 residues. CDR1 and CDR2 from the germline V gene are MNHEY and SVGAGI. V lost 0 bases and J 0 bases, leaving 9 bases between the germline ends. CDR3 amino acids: CASSYSIDNSYEQYF. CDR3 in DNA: TGTGCCAGCAGTTACTCTATAGACAACTCCTACGAGCAGTACTTC.

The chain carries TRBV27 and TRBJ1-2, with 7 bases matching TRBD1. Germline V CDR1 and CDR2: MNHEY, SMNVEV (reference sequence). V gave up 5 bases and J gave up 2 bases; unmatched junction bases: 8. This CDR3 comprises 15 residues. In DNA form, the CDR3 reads TGTGCCAGCAGTCCCCGAAGGGGGCAGAACTATGGCTACACCTTC. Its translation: CASSPRRGQNYGYTF.

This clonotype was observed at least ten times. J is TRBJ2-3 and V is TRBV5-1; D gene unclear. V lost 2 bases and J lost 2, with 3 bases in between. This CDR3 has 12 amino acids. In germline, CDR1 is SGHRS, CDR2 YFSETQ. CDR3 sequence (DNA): TGCGCCAGCAGCTTCTACACAGATACGCAGTATTTT. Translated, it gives CASSFYTDTQYF.

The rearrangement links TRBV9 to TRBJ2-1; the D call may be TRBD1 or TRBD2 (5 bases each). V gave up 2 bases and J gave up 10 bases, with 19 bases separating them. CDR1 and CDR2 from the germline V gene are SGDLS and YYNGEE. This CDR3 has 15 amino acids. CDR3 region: CASSVEGHLYNEQFF. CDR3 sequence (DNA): TGTGCCAGCAGCGTTGAGGGGCACCTTTATAACGAGCAGTTCTTC.

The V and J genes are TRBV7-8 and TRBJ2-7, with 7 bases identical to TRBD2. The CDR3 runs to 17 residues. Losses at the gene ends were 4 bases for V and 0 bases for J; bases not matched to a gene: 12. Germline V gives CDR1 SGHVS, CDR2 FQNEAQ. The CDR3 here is CASSSHYGGGISYEQYF. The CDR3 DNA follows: TGTGCCAGCAGCTCCCACTATGGGGGAGGGATCTCCTACGAGCAGTACTTC.

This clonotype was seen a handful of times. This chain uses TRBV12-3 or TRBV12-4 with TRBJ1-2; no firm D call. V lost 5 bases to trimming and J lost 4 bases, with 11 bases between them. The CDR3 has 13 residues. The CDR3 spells CASSPPIAYGYTF. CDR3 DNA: TGTGCCAGCAGTCCCCCAATAGCCTATGGCTACACCTTC.

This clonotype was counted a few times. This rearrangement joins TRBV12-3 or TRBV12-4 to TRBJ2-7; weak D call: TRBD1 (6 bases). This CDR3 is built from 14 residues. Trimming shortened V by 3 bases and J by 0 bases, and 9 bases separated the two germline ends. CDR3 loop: CASSFLGASYEQYF. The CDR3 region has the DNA TGTGCCAGCAGTTTTTTGGGGGCCTCCTACGAGCAGTACTTC.

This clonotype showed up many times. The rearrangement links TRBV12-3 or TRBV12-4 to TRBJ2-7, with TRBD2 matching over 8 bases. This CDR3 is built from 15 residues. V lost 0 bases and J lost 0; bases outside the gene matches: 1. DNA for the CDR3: TGTGCCAGCAGTTTAGCCGCGGGAGGCTCCTACGAGCAGTACTTC. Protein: CASSLAAGGSYEQYF.

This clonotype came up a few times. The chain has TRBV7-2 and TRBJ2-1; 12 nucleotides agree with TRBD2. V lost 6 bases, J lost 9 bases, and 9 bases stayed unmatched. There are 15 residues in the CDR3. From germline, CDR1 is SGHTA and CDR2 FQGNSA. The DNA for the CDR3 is TGTGCCAGCAGGCCGACTAGCGGGAGTCGGGGTGAGCAGTTCTTC. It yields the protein CASRPTSGSRGEQFF.

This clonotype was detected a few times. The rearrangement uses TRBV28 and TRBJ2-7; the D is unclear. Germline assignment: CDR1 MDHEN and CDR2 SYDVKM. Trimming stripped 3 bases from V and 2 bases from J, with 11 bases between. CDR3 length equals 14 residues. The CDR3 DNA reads TGTGCCAGCAGTTTCGGACCGGGTACCTACGAGCAGTACTTC. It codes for CASSFGPGTYEQYF.

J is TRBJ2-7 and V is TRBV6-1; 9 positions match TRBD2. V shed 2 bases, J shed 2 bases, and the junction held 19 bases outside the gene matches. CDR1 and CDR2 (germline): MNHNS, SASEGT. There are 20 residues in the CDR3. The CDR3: CASSEPSGRLGALPTYEQYF. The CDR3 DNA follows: TGTGCCAGCAGTGAACCAAGCGGGAGGTTGGGGGCTCTTCCTACCTACGAGCAGTACTTC.

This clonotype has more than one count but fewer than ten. Here the CDR3 reads CASSLRSGTGTYEQYF. CDR3 DNA: TGTGCCAGCAGCTTAAGATCGGGTACAGGTACATACGAGCAGTACTTC. The chain links TRBV7-3 to TRBJ2-7; perhaps TRBD1 as D (5 bases). Germline assignment: CDR1 SGHTA and CDR2 FQGTGA. Trimming stripped 1 base from V and 4 bases from J, with 17 bases between. The CDR3 totals 16 residues.

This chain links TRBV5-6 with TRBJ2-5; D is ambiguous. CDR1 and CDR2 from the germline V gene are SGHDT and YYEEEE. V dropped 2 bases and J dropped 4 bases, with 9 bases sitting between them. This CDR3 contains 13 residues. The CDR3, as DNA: TGTGCCAGCAGCTTTGGCCTATCAGAGACCCAGTACTTC. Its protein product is CASSFGLSETQYF.

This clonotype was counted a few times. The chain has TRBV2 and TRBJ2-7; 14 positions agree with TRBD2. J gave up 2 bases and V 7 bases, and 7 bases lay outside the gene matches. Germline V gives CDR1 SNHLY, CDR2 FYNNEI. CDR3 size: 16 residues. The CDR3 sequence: CASIGTSGSATYEQYF. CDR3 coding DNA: TGTGCCAGCATAGGGACTAGCGGGAGCGCTACCTACGAGCAGTACTTC.

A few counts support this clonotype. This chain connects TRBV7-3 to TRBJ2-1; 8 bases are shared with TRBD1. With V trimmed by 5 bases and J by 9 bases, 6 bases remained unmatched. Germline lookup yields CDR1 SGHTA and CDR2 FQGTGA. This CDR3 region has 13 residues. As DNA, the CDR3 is TGTGCCAGCAGCCGTGACAGGGGCCCTGAGCAGTTCTTC. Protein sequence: CASSRDRGPEQFF.

As DNA, the CDR3 is TGCAGTGCTAGAGATATAGGGTCTAGCAATCAGCCCCAGCATTTT. Protein: CSARDIGSSNQPQHF. The chain joins TRBV20-1 to TRBJ1-5; no clear D. V lost 0 bases and J lost 0, with 9 bases in between. The CDR3 is 15 residues long. Per the germline V gene, CDR1 is DFQATT and CDR2 is SNEGSKA (reference sequence).

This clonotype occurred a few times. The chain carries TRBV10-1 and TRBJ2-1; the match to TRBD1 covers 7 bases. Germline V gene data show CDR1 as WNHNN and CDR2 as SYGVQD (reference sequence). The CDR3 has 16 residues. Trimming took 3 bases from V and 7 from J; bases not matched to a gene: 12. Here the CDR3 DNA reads TGCGCCAGCAGTGACCCCCAGGCCCCACAGGGGAATGAGCAGTTCTTC. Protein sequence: CASSDPQAPQGNEQFF.

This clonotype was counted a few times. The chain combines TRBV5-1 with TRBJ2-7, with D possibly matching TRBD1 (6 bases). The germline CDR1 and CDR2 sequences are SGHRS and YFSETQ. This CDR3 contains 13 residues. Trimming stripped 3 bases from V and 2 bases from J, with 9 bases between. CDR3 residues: CASSWDTTYEQYF. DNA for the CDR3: TGCGCCAGCAGCTGGGACACAACCTACGAGCAGTACTTC.

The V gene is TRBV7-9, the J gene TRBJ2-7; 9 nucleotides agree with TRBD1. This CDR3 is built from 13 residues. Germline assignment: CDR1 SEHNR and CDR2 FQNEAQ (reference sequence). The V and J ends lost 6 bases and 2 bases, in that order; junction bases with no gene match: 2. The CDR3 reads CASRTGGAYEQYF. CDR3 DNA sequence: TGTGCCAGCAGGACAGGGGGAGCCTACGAGCAGTACTTC.

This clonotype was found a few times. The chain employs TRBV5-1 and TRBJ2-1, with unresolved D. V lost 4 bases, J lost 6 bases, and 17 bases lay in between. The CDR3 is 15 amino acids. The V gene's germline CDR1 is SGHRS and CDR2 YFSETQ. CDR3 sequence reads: CASSLKLGTTNEQFF. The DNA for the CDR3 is TGCGCCAGCAGCCTCAAACTCGGCACCACCAATGAGCAGTTCTTC.

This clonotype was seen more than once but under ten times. CDR3 in DNA: TGTGCCAGCAGTTACCGCCGGAATGAGCAGTTCTTC. Translating it yields CASSYRRNEQFF. This rearrangement joins TRBV6-5 to TRBJ2-1; no firm D call. The V gene's germline CDR1 is MNHEY and CDR2 SVGAGI. V was trimmed by 2 bases and J by 7 bases, leaving 6 bases between them. CDR3 size: 12 residues.

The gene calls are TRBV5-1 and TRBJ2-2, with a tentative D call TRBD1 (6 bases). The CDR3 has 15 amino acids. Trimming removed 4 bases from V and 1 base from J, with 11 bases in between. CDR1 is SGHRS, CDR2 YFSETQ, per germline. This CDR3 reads CASSPTTGNTGELFF. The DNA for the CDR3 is TGCGCCAGCAGCCCTACGACAGGGAACACCGGGGAGCTGTTTTTT.

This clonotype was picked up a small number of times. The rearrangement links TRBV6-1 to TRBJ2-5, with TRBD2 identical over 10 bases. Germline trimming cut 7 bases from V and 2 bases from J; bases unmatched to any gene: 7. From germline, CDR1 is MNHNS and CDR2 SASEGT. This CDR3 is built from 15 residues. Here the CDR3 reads CASTSGLAIQETQYF. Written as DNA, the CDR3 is TGTGCCAGCACCTCGGGACTAGCGATTCAAGAGACCCAGTACTTC.

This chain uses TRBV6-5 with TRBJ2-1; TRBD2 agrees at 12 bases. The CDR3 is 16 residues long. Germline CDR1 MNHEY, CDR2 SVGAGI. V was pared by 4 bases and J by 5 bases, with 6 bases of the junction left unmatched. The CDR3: CASSSRRTSGNNEQFF. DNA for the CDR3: TGTGCCAGCAGTTCCCGCAGGACTAGCGGGAACAATGAGCAGTTCTTC.

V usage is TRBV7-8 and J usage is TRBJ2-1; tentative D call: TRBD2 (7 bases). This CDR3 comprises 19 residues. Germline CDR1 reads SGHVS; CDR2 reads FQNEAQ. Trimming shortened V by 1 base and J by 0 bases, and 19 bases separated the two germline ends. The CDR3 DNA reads TGTGCCAGCAGCTTAGTGGCGGGGGCCCTTCGGAGCTCCTACAATGAGCAGTTCTTC. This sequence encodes CASSLVAGALRSSYNEQFF. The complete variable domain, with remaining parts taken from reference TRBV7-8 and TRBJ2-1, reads GAGVSQSPRYKVAKRGQDVALRCDPISGHVSLFWYQQALGQGPEFLTYFQNEAQLDKSGLPSDRFFAERPEGSVSTLKIQRTQQEDSAVYLCASSLVAGALRSSYNEQFFGPGTRLTVL.

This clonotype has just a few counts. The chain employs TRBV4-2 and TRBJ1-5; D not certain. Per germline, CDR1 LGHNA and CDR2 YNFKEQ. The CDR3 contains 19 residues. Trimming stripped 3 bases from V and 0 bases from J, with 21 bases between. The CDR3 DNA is TGTGCCAGCAGCCAGATCCCGGGCCCTACCTACTCTAGCAATCAGCCCCAGCATTTT. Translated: CASSQIPGPTYSSNQPQHF.

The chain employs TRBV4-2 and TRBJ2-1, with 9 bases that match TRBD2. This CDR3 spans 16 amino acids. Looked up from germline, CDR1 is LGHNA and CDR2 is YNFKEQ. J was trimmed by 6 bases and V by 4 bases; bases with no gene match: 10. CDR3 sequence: CASSPLRAGGGNEQFF. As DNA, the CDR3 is TGTGCCAGCAGCCCCCTTAGGGCGGGAGGGGGCAATGAGCAGTTCTTC.

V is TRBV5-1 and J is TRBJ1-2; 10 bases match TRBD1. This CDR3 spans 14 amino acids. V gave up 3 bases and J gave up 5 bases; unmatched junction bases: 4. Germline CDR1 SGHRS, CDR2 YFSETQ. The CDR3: CASSWGTGAYGYTF. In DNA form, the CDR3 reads TGCGCCAGCAGCTGGGGGACAGGGGCTTATGGCTACACCTTC.

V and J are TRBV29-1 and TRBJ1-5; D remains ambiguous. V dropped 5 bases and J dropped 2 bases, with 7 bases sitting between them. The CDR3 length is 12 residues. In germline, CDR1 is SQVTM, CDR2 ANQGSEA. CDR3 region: CSVMVGNQPQHF. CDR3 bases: TGCAGCGTTATGGTAGGCAATCAGCCCCAGCATTTT.